This T cell receptor beta chain derives from a study of blood T cell repertoires in COVID-19. For the study at large: COVID-19 samples collected from the United States, Italy and Spain covered acute and convalescent phases. T cells, B-cell-depleted T cells, or PBMCs provided the cDNA or gDNA that served as material.

Germline CDR1 reads SGHRS; CDR2 reads YFSETQ. The ends lost 0 bases at V and 0 bases at J; junction bases unmatched: 8. CDR3 length equals 18 residues. This clone showed up just once. The authors' processing: Reference gene primer amplification gave estimated nucleated cell counts. TCRdb's copy holds only in-frame clones and misses some; the assay was immunoSEQ multiplex PCR. Clone size and V and J calls were adopted from that table, with D and trimming inferred from the DNA. The sample lists about 260,000 clones; 91% were seen once. Sequencing input: peripheral blood. This sequence originates from a young adult with COVID-19, enrolled during active disease. This chain uses TRBV5-1 with TRBJ1-4; TRBD1 matches at 7 bases. The DNA for the CDR3 is TGCGCCAGCAGCTTGGGGACAGGTCCAGACACAACTAATGAAAAACTGTTTTTT. Residues: CASSLGTGPDTTNEKLFF.